This T cell receptor (beta chain) was recovered during a study of early T cells in non-severe SARS-CoV-2 infection (dated by TCRdb to the early 2020s). About the study as a whole: Because TCR sequencing relied on bulk RNA taken from unsorted whole blood, pairing of alpha and beta chains was not possible. The paper's findings and limits, for the study overall: VDJdb matching was skewed toward anti-spike CD8 responses and likely underestimated virus-specific expansions by missing private and CD4 specificities.

Libraries were built with 5' RACE. Sequenced using a NextSeq 500. The TCR library protocol attached unique molecular identifiers to individual cDNA molecules to correct for sequencing error and PCR bias. Sequencing covered both TCR alpha and beta chains, and within each sample the abundances of alpha and beta sequences were tightly co-correlated. Concerning the study's data processing: Decombinator V4 was used to annotate TCR sequences for V gene, J gene and CDR3. Expanded TCRs were defined as changing significantly between any two time points under a Poisson model with p below 0.0001. TCR abundances were normalised to the total number of TCRs sequenced in each sample and reported as counts per million. TRAV1-2 paired with TRAJ12, TRAJ20 or TRAJ33 defined MAIT TCRs, while TRAV10 paired with TRAJ18 defined iNKT TCRs. VDJdb, accessed 1 November 2021, was searched for CMV, EBV and SARS-CoV-2 annotated TCRs, excluding TCRs annotated for multiple antigens. Using fastp at Q25 and MiXCR, TCRdb reprocessed the public reads and kept productive beta chains. Entries that share a CDR3 protein sequence are merged under the most common genes and DNA. The V and J calls here are based on TCRdb, not the publication. The sample has 46,000 or so distinct CDR3 sequences on record, less than 15% of them singletons. The top ten constitute 10% of the sample.

The CDR3 measures 13 amino acids from cysteine to phenylalanine. Only the CDR3 DNA is retained, 39 bases long and in frame from the first base. In the germline V gene (reference sequence), CDR1 corresponds to DFQATT and CDR2 to SNEGSKA. The V and J ends are trimmed by 5 bases and 1 base, leaving 11 bases between them. This clonotype was seen ten or more times. Its target antigen remains unknown. Base qualities are not at hand, and no much larger clone is one base apart. The study was a case-control design nested within a healthcare worker cohort in London, UK, with weekly nasopharyngeal swab PCR tests and blood sampling. Healthcare workers were recruited between 23 and 31 March 2020, during the week of the UK lockdown, and were followed weekly for up to roughly 15 weeks.

Material: whole blood. Here the chain combines TRBV20-1 and TRBJ1-1, with the D gene call left open. The receptor comes from an adult who was a healthcare worker with PCR-confirmed SARS-CoV-2 infection or an uninfected control (not recorded which). The base sequence is TGCAGTGCTTTCACGACATCGAACACTGAAGCTTTCTTT. Translated, this is CSAFTTSNTEAFF.